This T cell receptor (beta chain) comes out of a study of beta chain features in type 1 diabetes (dated by TCRdb to 2017 to 2018). About the study as a whole: Mean age, gender distribution, total cell number and subset yield did not differ between patients and healthy donors. Regulatory and stem cell-like memory subsets were obtained from only 8 patients and roughly 8 healthy donors, while naive and central memory subsets were obtained from all 30 or so donors. A total of about 100,000,000 sorted cells were examined across all samples, and RNA yield correlated strongly with the number of cells per subset. The study compared TCRB repertoires of sorted circulating CD4+ T cell subsets between recently diagnosed type 1 diabetes patients and matched healthy donors. The full study reports these points: Because the HLA sub-analyses included only small numbers of individuals, any influence of HLA type on TCRB rearrangement was left unresolved. PCR may preferentially amplify shorter templates, but because patient and control samples were amplified and corrected together, any resulting skew would affect both groups equally. Type 1 diabetes patients showed a moderate but significant shortening of TCRB CDR3 length in all four CD4+ subsets. Naive, central memory and regulatory TCRB repertoires appeared to be more alike among patients than among healthy donors. Sequencing cDNA rather than genomic DNA could over-represent highly expressing activated cells, although activation and CD3 levels did not differ between groups. Fewer insertions and more nucleotide deletions at VDJ recombination sites were observed in patients with type 1 diabetes, implying thymic rearrangement abnormalities.

Sequences SNHLY (CDR1) and FYNNEI (CDR2) are obtained from the germline V gene. V loses 8 bases, J loses 10 bases, and the germline ends lie 12 bases apart. The cysteine opens and the phenylalanine closes a CDR3 of 11 amino acids. Here the CDR3 DNA is all that survives: 33 bases in frame from base 1. Each donor gave one peripheral blood draw, averaging about 120 mL, which was collected into heparinised tubes. A BD FACSAria II was used to sort naive, central memory, regulatory and stem cell-like memory CD4+ T cells with a panel that included CD45RO, CCR7, CD25, CD127, CD95 and CD27. All sorted populations exceeded 95% purity. PBMCs were separated immediately by Lymphoprep density gradient centrifugation and were stained directly, without being cultured. To minimize batch effects, samples were stained and sorted in pairs, one healthy donor with one patient per experiment. On this clone: Its binding antigen is unknown. Per-base quality was not reported, and no clone a single base away is much larger than it.

The entire isolated RNA was reverse transcribed using the High Capacity cDNA Reverse Transcription Kit, and thus expressed TCRB transcripts were sequenced. Deep immunoSEQ sequencing was performed on naive, central memory and regulatory T cell samples, with an average of roughly 3.3 million total reads per sample. After sorted cells were lysed in RLT buffer, RNA was extracted with DNase-treated RNeasy Micro or Mini kits, with the choice depending on cell number. To prevent cross-contamination, each cell subset was processed individually, whereas patient and healthy donor samples were processed jointly. Using the immunoSEQ multiplex PCR, TCRB sequences were amplified from cDNA into 87-bp fragments spanning the CDR3 region. Amplicons were sequenced on the Illumina HiSeq platform. In the source study's methods: Synthetic template baselines were used to correct PCR bias computationally, reads within Hamming distance 2 were collapsed together, and singletons that could not be merged were discarded. Reads were aligned against IMGT to assign V, D and J genes, CDR3 length and insertions or deletions at six rearrangement sites. Within each subset, clonotype counts were normalized to sorted cell number, and only after that were true diversity and Gini coefficients computed with the tcR R package. The overlap coefficient, calculated on TCRB nucleotide sequences, was used to quantify repertoire sharing. As a proxy for the pre-selection repertoire, out-of-frame TCRB sequences from naive cells were analyzed. TCRdb stores this immuneACCESS table with in-frame sequences only. Part of the clones is absent; in the studies checked, under half of the shortfall reflects unresolved V genes, and no reason is known for the rest. V and J calls plus clone size are reproduced from that table; the DNA served to infer D and trimming. The sample records 630,000 or so clones, over 12% of which are singletons. Approximately 0.043% of the sample is taken by the ten largest.

Sequencing was performed on naive CD4+ T cells from blood. The sample's cell subset or site, from its label and the paper: true naive CD4+ T cells. The clonotype comes from a young man with type 1 diabetes. Rearrangement joined TRBV2 to TRBJ2-1; no confident D gene assignment can be made. The CDR3 here reads CASSLSVEQFF. The DNA reads as follows: TGTGCCAGCTCCCTTTCGGTAGAGCAGTTCTTC.